These 14 T cell receptor beta chains share one sample of origin, sequenced in a study of cytotoxic CD8 clonotypes in ibrutinib-treated CLL. Only in-frame clones appear in the TCRdb table, and some are missing; sequencing was by immunoSEQ multiplex PCR. The sample yields about 85,000 clones, about 76% seen once. Sequencing used PBMCs, obtained after 12 months of ibrutinib treatment. Every receptor here comes from a human donor with chronic lymphocytic leukemia.

This chain links TRBV18 with TRBJ2-1; 10 bases line up with TRBD2. Trimming took 0 bases from V and 5 from J; bases not matched to a gene: 4. The germline V gene encodes CDR1 KGHSH and CDR2 LQKENI. The CDR3 has 16 residues. The CDR3 DNA is TGTGCCAGCTCACCACCTAGCGGGGGGCTTAACAATGAGCAGTTCTTC. Translated: CASSPPSGGLNNEQFF. Full variable domain (outside the CDR3, taken from reference TRBV18 and TRBJ2-1): NAGVMQNPRHLVRRRGQEARLRCSPMKGHSHVYWYRQLPEEGLKFMVYLQKENIIDESGMPKERFSAEFPKEGPSILRIQQVVRGDSAAYFCASSPPSGGLNNEQFFGPGTRLTVL.

The chain couples TRBV30 to TRBJ2-7; D not certain. V lost 3 bases and J 2 bases, leaving 14 bases between the germline ends. CDR1 and CDR2 (germline): GTSNPN, SVGIG (reference sequence). CDR3 size: 14 residues. CDR3 loop: CAWSSYYPPYEQYF. Here the CDR3 DNA reads TGTGCCTGGAGCTCCTACTACCCACCCTACGAGCAGTACTTC.

The chain combines TRBV5-3 with TRBJ2-7, with 14 positions matching TRBD2. TRBV5-3 is filed as an ORF, its function uncertain. The CDR3 is 19 amino acids. V was clipped by 1 base and J by 2 bases; unmatched bases: 11. DNA for the CDR3: TGTGCCAGAAGCTTGACCCCGGGACTAGCGGGAGTTAGGCCCTACGAGCAGTACTTC. It encodes CARSLTPGLAGVRPYEQYF.

This chain connects TRBV10-3 to TRBJ1-2; D gene ambiguous. Deletions cut 4 bases from V and 2 bases from J, with 5 bases between. The CDR3 consists of 12 residues. The germline CDR1 and CDR2 sequences are ENHRY and SYGVKD. CDR3: CAISVQNYGYTF. For the CDR3, the DNA is TGTGCCATCAGTGTACAAAACTATGGCTACACCTTC.

Written as DNA, the CDR3 is TGTGCCAGCAGCCCCCAAGGCGGCGTGGTAGCTTTCTTT. Translating gives CASSPQGGVVAFF. This chain links TRBV7-2 with TRBJ1-1; no clear D gene. The CDR3 is 13 residues long. Trimming shortened V by 5 bases and J by 10 bases, and 17 bases separated the two germline ends. Germline CDR1 reads SGHTA; CDR2 reads FQGNSA.

The V gene is TRBV6-6, the J gene TRBJ1-1, with a possible D match to TRBD1 (5 bases). The germline CDR1 and CDR2 sequences are MNHNY and SVGAGI (reference sequence). The CDR3 contains 14 residues. The V end lost 8 bases, the J end lost 4 bases, and 17 bases lay between the germline ends. The CDR3 coding sequence is TGTGCCAGCCTAAAAGTGGGGGGAGGCACTGAAGCTTTCTTT. Translating it yields CASLKVGGGTEAFF.

This chain uses TRBV19 with TRBJ1-2, with a weak D call TRBD1 (5 bases). Looked up from germline, CDR1 is LNHDA and CDR2 is SQIVND (reference sequence). The CDR3 has 13 amino acids. Trimming removed 2 bases at V and 5 bases at J, with 9 bases between. CDR3 nucleotide sequence: TGTGCCAGTAGTATAACAGGCCCATATGGCTACACCTTC. Protein: CASSITGPYGYTF.

V gene TRBV7-3 combines with J gene TRBJ2-5; 9 bases line up with TRBD1. V shed 2 bases, J shed 2 bases, and the junction held 3 bases outside the gene matches. Germline CDR1 is SGHTA and CDR2 is FQGTGA. The CDR3 consists of 15 residues. This chain's CDR3 is CASSLGQGRQETQYF. In nucleotides, the CDR3 is TGTGCCAGCAGCTTAGGACAGGGGCGTCAAGAGACCCAGTACTTC.

The rearrangement uses TRBV7-2 and TRBJ2-1; D is perhaps TRBD2 (6 bases). Deletions cut 2 bases from V and 4 bases from J, with 15 bases between. The CDR3 is 16 residues long. CDR1 SGHTA and CDR2 FQGNSA come from the germline V gene. Written as DNA, the CDR3 is TGTGCCAGCAGCTTATTTAGGGGACTCCAGTACAATGAGCAGTTCTTC. It encodes CASSLFRGLQYNEQFF.

V and J are TRBV30 and TRBJ1-3, with 7 bases fitting TRBD1. Germline V gene sequence: CDR1 GTSNPN, CDR2 SVGIG (reference sequence). The CDR3 has 18 residues. After removal of 2 bases from V and 0 bases from J, the junction contained 13 bases not matched to a gene. The CDR3 nucleotides read TGTGCCTGGAGTCTCCCTCACAGGGGCGGCCGCTCTGGAAACACCATATATTTT. It encodes CAWSLPHRGGRSGNTIYF.

The chain uses TRBV28 and TRBJ2-1; 9 nucleotides agree with TRBD2. This CDR3 comprises 13 residues. J gave up 9 bases and V 11 bases, and 11 bases lay outside the gene matches. Germline V lookup: CDR1 MDHEN, CDR2 SYDVKM. The DNA of the CDR3 is TGTGCCGCGCGGGGGGGGTCCGTGGTTGAGCAGTTCTTC. Translating gives CAARGGSVVEQFF.

The chain uses TRBV6-5 and TRBJ2-7; the match to TRBD1 covers 7 bases. The length of the CDR3 is 12 residues. Germline CDR1 and CDR2: MNHEY and SVGAGI. V lost 6 bases and J lost 6; bases outside the gene matches: 5. The CDR3 bases are TGTGCCAGCAGGCCCACAGGGGCCGAGCAGTACTTC. Its translation is CASRPTGAEQYF.

The sample holds one count of this clone. CDR3 in amino acids: CASTKLQGDTQYF. In DNA, the CDR3 is TGTGCCAGCACCAAACTGCAAGGAGATACGCAGTATTTT. The chain recombines TRBV7-2 with TRBJ2-3; D gene uncertain. The germline V gene encodes CDR1 SGHTA and CDR2 FQGNSA. V was shortened by 7 bases and J by 5 bases, with 13 bases between the two germline ends. The CDR3 is 13 residues long.

The chain is built from TRBV6-6 and TRBJ1-4; possible D gene TRBD1, 5 bases. Trimming took off 4 bases at V and 8 bases at J, with 5 bases between the two ends. The CDR3 has 11 amino acids. Germline CDR1 and CDR2: MNHNY and SVGAGI (reference sequence). Written as DNA, the CDR3 is TGTGCCAGCAGTTGGACAGAAAAACTGTTTTTT. This encodes CASSWTEKLFF.